The present TCR beta chain was sequenced within a study of blood T cell repertoires in COVID-19. Study overall: The study drew acute and convalescent COVID-19 samples from the United States, Italy and Spain.

Germline values: CDR1 MNHEY, CDR2 SVGAGI. Trimming took off 6 bases at V and 6 bases at J, with 17 bases between the two ends. The CDR3 extends over 14 amino acids. Authors' methods: Counts of nucleated cells, estimated from reference gene primer amplification, were obtained. Sequencing was performed with immunoSEQ multiplex PCR; in TCRdb, only in-frame clones are kept and a portion is missing. The DNA was the basis for D and trimming; V, J and clone size are from that table. The repertoire holds 490,000 or so clones, with 88% as singletons. The study recruited people aged roughly 18 to 89 years across about 25 US areas. Cohort 3 recovered donors had two negative PCRs, clearance, or symptom resolution.

The rearrangement joins TRBV6-5 to TRBJ1-1; D gene unclear. The receptor was derived from a woman in her 40s who had recovered from COVID-19. The sequenced sample consisted of PBMCs or T cells enriched from blood (not recorded which). The CDR3 bases are TGTGCCAGCAGACTGTTGACTACCCGGCCTGAAGCTTTCTTT. Amino acids: CASRLLTTRPEAFF.